This T cell receptor (beta chain) came from a study of blood T cell repertoires in COVID-19. Whole-study context: The study drew acute and convalescent COVID-19 samples from the United States, Italy and Spain. Sample material is recorded as cDNA or gDNA derived from T cells, B-cell-depleted T cells, or PBMCs.

Seattle's cohort entered during active infection and was followed longitudinally. Turning to this clone: One end of the junction does not line up with germline, which may come from a read error.

The CDR3 consists of 13 residues. The V gene's germline CDR1 is SNHLY and CDR2 FYNNEI. Per the original data handling: How many nucleated cells were present was estimated from reference gene primer amplification. The assay was immunoSEQ multiplex PCR, and TCRdb's table has in-frame clones only and misses some. That table is the source of V, J and clone size, and D and trimming were worked out from the DNA. Among tens of thousands of clones listed, 80% to 85% were seen once. This clonotype was sampled from a woman of 80 years or more with COVID-19, enrolled during active disease. What was sequenced was peripheral blood. The chain joins TRBV2 to TRBJ2-1; TRBD1 matches 10 bases. CDR3 sequence reads: CASSERDRGPLIF. In DNA form, the CDR3 reads TGTGCCAGCAGTGAGAGAGACAGGGGGCCGTTAATCTTC.